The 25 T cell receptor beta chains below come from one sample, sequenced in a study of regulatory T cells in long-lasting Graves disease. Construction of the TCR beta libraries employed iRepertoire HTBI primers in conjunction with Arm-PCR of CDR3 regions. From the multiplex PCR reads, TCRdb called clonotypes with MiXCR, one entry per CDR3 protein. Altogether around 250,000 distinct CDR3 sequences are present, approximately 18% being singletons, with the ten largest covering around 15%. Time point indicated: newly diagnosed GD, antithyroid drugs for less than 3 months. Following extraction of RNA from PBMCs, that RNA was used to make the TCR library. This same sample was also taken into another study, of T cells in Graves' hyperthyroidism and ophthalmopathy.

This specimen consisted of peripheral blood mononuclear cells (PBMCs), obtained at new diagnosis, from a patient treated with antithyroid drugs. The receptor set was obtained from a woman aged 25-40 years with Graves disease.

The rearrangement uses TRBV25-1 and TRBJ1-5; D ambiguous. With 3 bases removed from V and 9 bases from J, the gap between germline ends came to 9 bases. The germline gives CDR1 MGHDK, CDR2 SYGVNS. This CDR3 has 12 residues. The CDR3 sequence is CASSEGKGPQHF. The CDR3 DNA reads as TGTGCCAGCAGTGAGGGGAAAGGGCCCCAGCATTTT.

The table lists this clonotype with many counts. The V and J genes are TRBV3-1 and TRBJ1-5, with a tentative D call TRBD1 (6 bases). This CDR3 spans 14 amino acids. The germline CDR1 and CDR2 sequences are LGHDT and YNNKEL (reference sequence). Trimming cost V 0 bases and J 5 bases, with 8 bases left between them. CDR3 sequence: CASSQEQGDQPQHF. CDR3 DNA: TGTGCCAGCAGCCAAGAACAGGGAGATCAGCCCCAGCATTTT. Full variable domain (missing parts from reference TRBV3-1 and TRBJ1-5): DTAVSQTPKYLVTQMGNDKSIKCEQNLGHDTMYWYKQDSKKFLKIMFSYNNKELIINETVPNRFSPKSPDKAHLNLHINSLELGDSAVYFCASSQEQGDQPQHFGDGTRLSIL.

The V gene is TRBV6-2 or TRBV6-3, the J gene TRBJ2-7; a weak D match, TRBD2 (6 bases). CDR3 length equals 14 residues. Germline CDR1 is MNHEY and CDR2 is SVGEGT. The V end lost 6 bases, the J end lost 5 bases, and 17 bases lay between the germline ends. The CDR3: CASRPIGGSHEQYF. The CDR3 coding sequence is TGTGCCAGCAGGCCAATTGGGGGGTCCCACGAGCAGTACTTC.

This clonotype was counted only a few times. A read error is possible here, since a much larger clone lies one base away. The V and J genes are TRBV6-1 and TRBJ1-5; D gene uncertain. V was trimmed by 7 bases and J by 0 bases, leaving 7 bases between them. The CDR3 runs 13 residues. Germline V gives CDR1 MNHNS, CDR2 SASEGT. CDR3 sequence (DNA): TGTGCCAGCACGGTGAGTAGCAATCAGCCCCAGCATTTT. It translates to CASTVSSNQPQHF.

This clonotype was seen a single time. In nucleotides, the CDR3 is TGTGCCAGCAGCCGGCGGGGGGTTCTAGCGGGGGCCAAAGAGACCCAGTACTTC. Protein: CASSRRGVLAGAKETQYF. The chain is built from TRBV7-8 and TRBJ2-5; 10 bases are shared with TRBD2. CDR3 length equals 18 residues. J lost 3 bases, V lost 5 bases, and 15 bases had no gene match. CDR1 and CDR2 from the germline V gene are SGHVS and FQNEAQ.

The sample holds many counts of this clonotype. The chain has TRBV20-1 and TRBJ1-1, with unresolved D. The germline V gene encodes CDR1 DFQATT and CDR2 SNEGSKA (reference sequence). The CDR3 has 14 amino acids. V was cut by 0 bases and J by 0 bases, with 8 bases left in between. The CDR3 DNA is TGCAGTGCTAGAGATCCCAGTTTGAACACTGAAGCTTTCTTT. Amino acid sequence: CSARDPSLNTEAFF.

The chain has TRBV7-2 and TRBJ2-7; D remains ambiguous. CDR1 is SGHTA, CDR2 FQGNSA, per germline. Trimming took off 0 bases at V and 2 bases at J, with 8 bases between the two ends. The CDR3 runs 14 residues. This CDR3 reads CASSLAGLAYEQYF. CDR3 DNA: TGTGCCAGCAGCTTAGCCGGGTTAGCCTACGAGCAGTACTTC.

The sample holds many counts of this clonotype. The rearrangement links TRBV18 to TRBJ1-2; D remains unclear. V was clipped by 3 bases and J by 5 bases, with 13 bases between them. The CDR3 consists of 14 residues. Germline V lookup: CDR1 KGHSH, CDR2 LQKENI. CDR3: CASSPALADYGYTF. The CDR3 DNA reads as TGTGCCAGCTCACCGGCTTTGGCGGATTATGGCTACACCTTC.

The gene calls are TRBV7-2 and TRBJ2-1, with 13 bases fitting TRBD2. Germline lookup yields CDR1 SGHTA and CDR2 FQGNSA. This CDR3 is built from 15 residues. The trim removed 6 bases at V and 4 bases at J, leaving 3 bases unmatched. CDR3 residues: CASRTSGGAYNEQFF. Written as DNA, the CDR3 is TGTGCCAGCAGAACTAGCGGGGGGGCTTACAATGAGCAGTTCTTC.

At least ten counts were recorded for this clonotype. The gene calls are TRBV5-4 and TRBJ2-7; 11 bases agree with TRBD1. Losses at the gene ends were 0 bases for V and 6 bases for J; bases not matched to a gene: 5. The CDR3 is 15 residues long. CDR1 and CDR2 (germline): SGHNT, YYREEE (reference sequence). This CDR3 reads CASSLGGQGAIEQYF. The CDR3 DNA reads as TGTGCCAGCAGCTTGGGAGGACAGGGGGCGATCGAGCAGTACTTC.

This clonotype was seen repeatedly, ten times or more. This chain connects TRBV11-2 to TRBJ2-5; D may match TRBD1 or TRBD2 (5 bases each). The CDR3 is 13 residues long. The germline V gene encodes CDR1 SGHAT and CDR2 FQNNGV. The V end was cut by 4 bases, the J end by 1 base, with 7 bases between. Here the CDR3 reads CASSWDGQETQYF. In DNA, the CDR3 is TGTGCCAGCAGCTGGGACGGCCAAGAGACCCAGTACTTC.

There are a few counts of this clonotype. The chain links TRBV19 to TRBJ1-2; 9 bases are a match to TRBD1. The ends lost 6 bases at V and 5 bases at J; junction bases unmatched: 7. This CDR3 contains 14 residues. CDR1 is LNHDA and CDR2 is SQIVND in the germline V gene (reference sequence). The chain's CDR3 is CASRHGDRVYGYTF. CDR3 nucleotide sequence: TGTGCCAGTAGGCACGGGGACAGGGTTTATGGCTACACCTTC.

The CDR3 DNA reads as TGCGCCAGCAGCCAAGATTTACCGCGACTAGCGGCGATTCAAGAGACCCAGTACTTC. Its protein is CASSQDLPRLAAIQETQYF. The chain has TRBV4-1 and TRBJ2-5; 9 bases align to TRBD2. Trimming took 0 bases from V and 2 from J; bases not matched to a gene: 13. The CDR3 runs 19 residues. Germline V CDR1 and CDR2: MGHRA, YSYEKL.

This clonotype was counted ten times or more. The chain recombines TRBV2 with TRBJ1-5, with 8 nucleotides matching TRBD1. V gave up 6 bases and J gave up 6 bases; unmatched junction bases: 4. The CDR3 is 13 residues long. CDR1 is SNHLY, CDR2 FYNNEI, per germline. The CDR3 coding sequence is TGTGCCAGCAGGGGACAGGCCCGTCAGCCCCAGCATTTT. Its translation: CASRGQARQPQHF.

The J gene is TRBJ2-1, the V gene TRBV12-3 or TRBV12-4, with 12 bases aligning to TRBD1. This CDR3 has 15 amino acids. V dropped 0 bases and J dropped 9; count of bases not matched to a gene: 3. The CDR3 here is CASSLAGTGGGEQFF. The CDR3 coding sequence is TGTGCCAGCAGTTTAGCGGGGACAGGGGGCGGTGAGCAGTTCTTC.

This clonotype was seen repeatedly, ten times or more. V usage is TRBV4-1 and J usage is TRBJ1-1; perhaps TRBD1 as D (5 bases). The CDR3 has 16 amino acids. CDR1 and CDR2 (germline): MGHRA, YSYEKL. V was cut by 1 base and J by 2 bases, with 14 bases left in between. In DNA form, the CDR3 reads TGCGCCAGCAGCCAAGGGCACCCCGGGGCAAACACTGAAGCTTTCTTT. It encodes CASSQGHPGANTEAFF.

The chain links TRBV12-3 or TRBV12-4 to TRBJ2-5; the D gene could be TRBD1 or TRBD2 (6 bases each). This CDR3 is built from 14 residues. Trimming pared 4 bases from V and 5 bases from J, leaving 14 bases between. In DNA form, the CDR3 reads TGTGCCAGCAGTTACTGGGGGGCGCGGGAGACCCAGTACTTC. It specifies CASSYWGARETQYF.

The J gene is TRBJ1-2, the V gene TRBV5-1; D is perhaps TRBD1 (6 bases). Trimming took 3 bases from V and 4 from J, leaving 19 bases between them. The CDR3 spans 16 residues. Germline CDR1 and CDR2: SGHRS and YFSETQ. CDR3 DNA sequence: TGCGCCAGCAGCTCGACGGGACAAAGTACCCCCTATGGCTACACCTTC. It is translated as CASSSTGQSTPYGYTF.

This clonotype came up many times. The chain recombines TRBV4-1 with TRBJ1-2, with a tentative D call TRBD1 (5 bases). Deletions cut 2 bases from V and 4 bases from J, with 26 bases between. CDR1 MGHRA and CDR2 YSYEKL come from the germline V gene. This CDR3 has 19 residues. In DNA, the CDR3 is TGCGCCAGCAGCCAAAGACCGATGGGGGAGACTCAACGGAGCTATGGCTACACCTTC. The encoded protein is CASSQRPMGETQRSYGYTF.

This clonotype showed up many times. CDR3 nucleotide sequence: TGTGCCAGCAGCAGGGGGCGAGGCAATCAGCCCCAGCATTTT. This translates into CASSRGRGNQPQHF. V and J are TRBV6-2 or TRBV6-3 and TRBJ1-5; 8 nucleotides agree with TRBD1. Trimming cost V 6 bases and J 2 bases; bases outside gene matches: 3. Germline V gives CDR1 MNHEY, CDR2 SVGEGT. This CDR3 has 14 residues.

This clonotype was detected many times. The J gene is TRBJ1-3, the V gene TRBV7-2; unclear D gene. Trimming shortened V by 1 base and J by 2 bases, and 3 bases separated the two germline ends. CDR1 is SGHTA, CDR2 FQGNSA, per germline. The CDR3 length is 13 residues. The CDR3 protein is CASSLDTGNTIYF. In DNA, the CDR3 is TGTGCCAGCAGCTTAGATACTGGAAACACCATATATTTT.

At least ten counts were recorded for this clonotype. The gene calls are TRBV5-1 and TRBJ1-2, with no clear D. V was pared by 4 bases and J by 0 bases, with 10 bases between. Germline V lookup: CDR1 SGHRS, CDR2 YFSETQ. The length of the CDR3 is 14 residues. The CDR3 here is CASSPDRANYGYTF. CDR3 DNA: TGCGCCAGCAGCCCGGACCGCGCTAACTATGGCTACACCTTC. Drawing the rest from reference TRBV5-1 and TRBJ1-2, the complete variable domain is KAGVTQTPRYLIKTRGQQVTLSCSPISGHRSVSWYQQTPGQGLQFLFEYFSETQRNKGNFPGRFSGRQFSNSRSEMNVSTLELGDSALYLCASSPDRANYGYTFGSGTRLTVV.

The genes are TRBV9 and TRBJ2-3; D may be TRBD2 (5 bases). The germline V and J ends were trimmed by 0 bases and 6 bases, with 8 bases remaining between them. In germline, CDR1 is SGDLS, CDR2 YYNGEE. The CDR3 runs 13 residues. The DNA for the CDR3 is TGTGCCAGCAGCGTAGGTCGGGGTGATACGCAGTATTTT. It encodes CASSVGRGDTQYF.

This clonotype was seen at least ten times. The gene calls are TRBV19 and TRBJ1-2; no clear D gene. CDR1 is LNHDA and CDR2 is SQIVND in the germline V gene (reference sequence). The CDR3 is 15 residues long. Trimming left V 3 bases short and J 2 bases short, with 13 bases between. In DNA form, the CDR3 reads TGTGCCAGTAGTATTGGTGGAGGGTTCAACTATGGCTACACCTTC. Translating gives CASSIGGGFNYGYTF.

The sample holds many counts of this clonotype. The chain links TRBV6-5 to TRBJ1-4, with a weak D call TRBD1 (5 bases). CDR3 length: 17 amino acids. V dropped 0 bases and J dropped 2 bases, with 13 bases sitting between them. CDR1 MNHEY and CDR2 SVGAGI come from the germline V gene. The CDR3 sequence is CASSYSIGEGTNEKLFF. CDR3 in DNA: TGTGCCAGCAGTTACTCGATTGGAGAGGGGACTAATGAAAAACTGTTTTTT.